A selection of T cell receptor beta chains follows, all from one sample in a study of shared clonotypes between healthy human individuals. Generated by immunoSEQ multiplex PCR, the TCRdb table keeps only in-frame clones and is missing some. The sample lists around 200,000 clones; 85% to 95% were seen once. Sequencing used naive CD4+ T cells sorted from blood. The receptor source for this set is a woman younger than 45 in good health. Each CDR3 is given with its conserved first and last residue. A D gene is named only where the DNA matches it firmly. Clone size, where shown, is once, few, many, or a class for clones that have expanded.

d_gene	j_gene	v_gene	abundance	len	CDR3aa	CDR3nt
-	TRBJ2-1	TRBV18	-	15	CASSPNRDANNEQFF	TGTGCCAGCTCGCCCAACCGGGACGCTAACAATGAGCAGTTCTTC
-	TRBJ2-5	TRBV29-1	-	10	CSVGGAEQYF	TGCAGCGTTGGTGGGGCGGAGCAGTACTTC
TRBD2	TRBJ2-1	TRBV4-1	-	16	CASSSPGTSGSREQFF	TGCGCCAGCAGCTCTCCCGGGACTAGCGGGTCCAGGGAGCAGTTCTTC
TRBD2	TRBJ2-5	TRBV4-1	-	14	CASGPSGGLREQYF	TGCGCCAGCGGACCTTCGGGGGGGCTACGAGAGCAGTACTTC
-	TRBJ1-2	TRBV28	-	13	CASSLPPLYGYTF	TGTGCCAGCAGCCTACCTCCCCTCTATGGCTACACCTTC
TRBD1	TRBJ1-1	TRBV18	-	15	CASSIGTGTNTEAFF	TGTGCCAGCTCAATCGGGACAGGAACGAACACTGAAGCTTTCTTT
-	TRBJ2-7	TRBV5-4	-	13	CASSLWENYEQYF	TGTGCCAGCAGCTTGTGGGAAAACTACGAGCAGTACTTC
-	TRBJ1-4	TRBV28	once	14	CASSRGVPNEKLFF	TGTGCCAGCAGTCGGGGGGTTCCTAATGAAAAACTGTTTTTT
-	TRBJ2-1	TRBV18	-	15	CASSPLGVSYNEQFF	TGTGCCAGCTCACCATTGGGAGTCTCCTACAATGAGCAGTTCTTC
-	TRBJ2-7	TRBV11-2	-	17	CASSLEMVKAASYEQYF	TGTGCCAGCAGCTTGGAAATGGTAAAAGCGGCCTCCTACGAGCAGTACTTC
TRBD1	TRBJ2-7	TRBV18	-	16	CASSPLKTGQSYEQYF	TGTGCCAGCTCACCACTAAAGACAGGGCAAAGCTACGAGCAGTACTTC
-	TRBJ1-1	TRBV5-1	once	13	CASREVIDTEAFF	TGCGCCAGCAGGGAGGTGATAGACACTGAAGCTTTCTTT
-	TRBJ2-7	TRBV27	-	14	CASSPPRNRNEQYF	TGTGCCAGCAGTCCGCCGCGGAACCGTAACGAGCAGTACTTC
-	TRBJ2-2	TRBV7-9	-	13	CASSQGNTGELFF	TGTGCCAGCAGCCAGGGAAACACCGGGGAGCTGTTTTTT
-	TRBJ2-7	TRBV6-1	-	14	CASRGTTDSYEQYF	TGTGCCAGCAGGGGGACGACAGACTCCTACGAGCAGTACTTC
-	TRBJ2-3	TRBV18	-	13	CASSPAHPDTQYF	TGTGCCAGCTCACCGGCCCACCCAGATACGCAGTATTTT
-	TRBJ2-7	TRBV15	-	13	CATSRDPGSEQYF	TGTGCCACCAGCAGAGATCCTGGGTCCGAGCAGTACTTC
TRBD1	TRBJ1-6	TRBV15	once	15	CATSVGQRDNSPLHF	TGTGCCACCAGTGTGGGACAGCGAGATAATTCACCCCTCCACTTT
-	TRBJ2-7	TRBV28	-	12	CASSGAPNEQYF	TGTGCCAGCAGTGGAGCTCCGAACGAGCAGTACTTC
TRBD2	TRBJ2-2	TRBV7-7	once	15	CASSPGLPNTGELFF	TGTGCCAGCAGTCCGGGACTACCAAACACCGGGGAGCTGTTTTTT
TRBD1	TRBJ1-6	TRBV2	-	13	CASRDSYNSPLHF	TGTGCCAGCCGGGACAGCTATAATTCACCCCTCCACTTT
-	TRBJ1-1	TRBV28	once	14	CASSLTQGYTEAFF	TGTGCCAGCAGTTTAACGCAGGGTTACACTGAAGCTTTCTTT
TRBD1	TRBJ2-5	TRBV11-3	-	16	CASSLVRTGRSETQYF	TGTGCCAGCAGCTTAGTCCGGACAGGGAGGTCAGAGACCCAGTACTTC
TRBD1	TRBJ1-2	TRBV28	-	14	CASNTGQGISGYTF	TGTGCCAGCAACACCGGACAGGGGATTAGTGGCTACACCTTC
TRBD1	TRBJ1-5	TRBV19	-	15	CASRVDRGRNQPQHF	TGTGCCAGTAGAGTGGACAGGGGGCGAAATCAGCCCCAGCATTTT
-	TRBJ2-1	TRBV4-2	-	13	CASSQAYPHEQFF	TGTGCCAGCAGCCAAGCCTACCCCCATGAGCAGTTCTTC
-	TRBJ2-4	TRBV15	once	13	CATSILMGNIQYF	TGTGCCACCAGCATACTGATGGGAAACATTCAGTACTTC
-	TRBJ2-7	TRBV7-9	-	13	CASSLAWGNEQYF	TGTGCCAGCAGCTTAGCGTGGGGGAACGAGCAGTACTTC
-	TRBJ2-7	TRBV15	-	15	CATSGGPTRAGEQYF	TGTGCCACCAGCGGAGGACCTACCAGGGCGGGCGAGCAGTACTTC
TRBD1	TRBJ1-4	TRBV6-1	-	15	CASSRTGFEGEKLFF	TGTGCCAGCAGCCGGACAGGGTTTGAGGGCGAAAAACTGTTTTTT
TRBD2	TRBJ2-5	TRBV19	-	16	CASSNLRTSGYETQYF	TGTGCCAGTAGTAACCTACGGACTAGCGGATATGAGACCCAGTACTTC
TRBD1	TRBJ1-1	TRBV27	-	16	CASSFQAGGWNTEAFF	TGTGCCAGCAGTTTTCAAGCAGGGGGCTGGAACACTGAAGCTTTCTTT
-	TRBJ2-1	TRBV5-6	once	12	CASSRVTMRQFF	TGTGCCAGCAGCCGGGTTACAATGAGGCAGTTCTTC
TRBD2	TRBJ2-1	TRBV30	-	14	CAWNRGLADNEQFF	TGTGCCTGGAATAGGGGACTAGCGGATAATGAGCAGTTCTTC
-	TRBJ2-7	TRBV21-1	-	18	CASSKEAWDSGRSYEQYF	TGTGCCAGCAGCAAAGAGGCCTGGGATAGCGGGAGGTCCTACGAGCAGTACTTC
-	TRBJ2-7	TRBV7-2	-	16	CASGRGSGTASYEQYF	TGTGCCAGCGGTCGGGGAAGCGGGACAGCCTCCTACGAGCAGTACTTC
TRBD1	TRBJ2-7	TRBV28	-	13	CASRPGQVGEQYF	TGTGCCAGCAGGCCTGGACAGGTGGGCGAGCAGTACTTC
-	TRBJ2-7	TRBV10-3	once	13	CAISATLVYEQYF	TGTGCCATCAGTGCCACGCTGGTCTACGAGCAGTACTTC
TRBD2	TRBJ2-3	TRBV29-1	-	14	CSAGKREHSDTQYF	TGCAGCGCTGGAAAGCGGGAGCACTCAGATACGCAGTATTTT
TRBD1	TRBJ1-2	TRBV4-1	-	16	CASSQPGQASNYGYTF	TGCGCCAGCAGCCAGCCGGGACAGGCGTCTAACTATGGCTACACCTTC
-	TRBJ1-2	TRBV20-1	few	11	CSAPEPYGYTF	TGCAGTGCTCCCGAGCCCTATGGCTACACCTTC
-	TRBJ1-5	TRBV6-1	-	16	CASSEVGPNSEQPQHF	TGTGCCAGCAGTGAAGTGGGACCCAACTCGGAACAGCCCCAGCATTTT
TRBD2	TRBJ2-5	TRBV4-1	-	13	CASSQSGRIPQYF	TGCGCCAGCAGCCAGAGCGGGAGAATCCCCCAGTACTTC
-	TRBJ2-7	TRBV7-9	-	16	CASSKPGPHRTYEQYF	TGTGCCAGCAGCAAACCGGGACCACATCGGACCTACGAGCAGTACTTC
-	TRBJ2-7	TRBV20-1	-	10	CSARGYEQYF	TGCAGTGCGAGGGGATACGAGCAGTACTTC
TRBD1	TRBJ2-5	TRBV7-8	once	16	CASSLKPGQGKRTQYF	TGTGCCAGCAGCTTAAAACCGGGACAGGGGAAGAGAACCCAGTACTTC
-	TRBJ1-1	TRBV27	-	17	CASSFSKLRDGRIEAFF	TGTGCCAGCAGTTTTTCCAAACTCCGGGACGGCAGAATTGAAGCTTTCTTT
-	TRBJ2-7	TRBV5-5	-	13	CASSPRGHYEQYF	TGTGCCAGCAGCCCCCGAGGCCACTACGAGCAGTACTTC
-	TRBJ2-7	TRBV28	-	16	CASSTLQVQGGREQYF	TGTGCCAGCAGTACCCTCCAAGTGCAGGGGGGTCGGGAGCAGTACTTC
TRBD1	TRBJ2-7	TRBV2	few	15	CASRWDRVVTYEQYF	TGTGCCAGCAGATGGGACAGGGTGGTCACCTACGAGCAGTACTTC
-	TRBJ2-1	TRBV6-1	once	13	CASRLRSYNEQFF	TGTGCCAGCAGACTTCGCTCCTACAATGAGCAGTTCTTC
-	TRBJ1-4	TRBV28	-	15	CASSSQGGGKEKLFF	TGTGCCAGCAGTTCCCAGGGCGGGGGCAAGGAAAAACTGTTTTTT
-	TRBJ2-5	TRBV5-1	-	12	CASSFPQETQYF	TGCGCCAGCAGCTTTCCGCAAGAGACCCAGTACTTC
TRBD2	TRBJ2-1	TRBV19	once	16	CASSLRGLADDNEQFF	TGTGCCAGTAGCCTCAGGGGACTAGCGGATGACAATGAGCAGTTCTTC
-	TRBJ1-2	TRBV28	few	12	CASSSLQYGYTF	TGTGCCAGCAGTTCCCTCCAGTACGGCTACACCTTC
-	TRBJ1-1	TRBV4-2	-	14	CASSTGTVNTEAFF	TGTGCCAGCAGCACCGGGACGGTGAACACTGAAGCTTTCTTT